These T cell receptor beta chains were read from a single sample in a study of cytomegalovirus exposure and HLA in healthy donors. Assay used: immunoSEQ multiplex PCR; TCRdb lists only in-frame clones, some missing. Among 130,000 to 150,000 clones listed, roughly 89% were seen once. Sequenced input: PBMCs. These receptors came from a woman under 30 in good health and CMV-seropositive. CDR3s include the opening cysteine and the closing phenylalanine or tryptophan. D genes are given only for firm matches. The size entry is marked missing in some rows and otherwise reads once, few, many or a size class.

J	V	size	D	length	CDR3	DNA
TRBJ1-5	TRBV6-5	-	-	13	CASSVTGNQPQHF	TGTGCCAGCAGTGTCACAGGTAATCAGCCCCAGCATTTT
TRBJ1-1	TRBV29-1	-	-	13	CSVGGGIEAEAFF	TGCAGCGTTGGGGGGGGGATCGAGGCTGAAGCTTTCTTT
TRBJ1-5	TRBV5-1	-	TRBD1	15	CASSLGTGGNQPQHF	TGCGCCAGCAGCTTGGGGACAGGGGGCAATCAGCCCCAGCATTTT
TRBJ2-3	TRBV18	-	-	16	CASSPRQTGITDTQYF	TGTGCCAGCTCACCAAGACAGACTGGAATCACAGATACGCAGTATTTT
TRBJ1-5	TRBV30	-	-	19	CAWIHSAGERGTPNQPQHF	TGTGCCTGGATCCACTCCGCCGGGGAGCGGGGCACCCCGAATCAGCCCCAGCATTTT
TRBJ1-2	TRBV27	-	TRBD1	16	CASSFFPRQGAEGYTF	TGTGCCAGCAGTTTTTTTCCGCGACAGGGGGCTGAAGGCTACACCTTC
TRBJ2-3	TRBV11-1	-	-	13	CASSPPGTDTQYF	TGTGCCAGCAGCCCCCCCGGTACAGATACGCAGTATTTT
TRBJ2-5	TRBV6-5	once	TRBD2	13	CASRPTSGQTQYF	TGTGCCAGCAGACCGACTAGCGGTCAGACCCAGTACTTC
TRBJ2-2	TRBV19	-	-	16	CASSPWHTGNTGELFF	TGTGCCAGTAGTCCCTGGCATACAGGGAACACCGGGGAGCTGTTTTTT
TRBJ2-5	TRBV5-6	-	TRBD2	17	CASTGSGGFLPLGTQYF	TGTGCCAGCACGGGTAGCGGGGGATTTCTTCCGCTTGGGACCCAGTACTTC
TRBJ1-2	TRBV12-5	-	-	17	CASGLNRQGQLNYGYTF	TGTGCTAGTGGTTTGAATCGGCAGGGCCAACTTAACTATGGCTACACCTTC
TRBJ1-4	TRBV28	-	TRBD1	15	CAISAGDRGGEKLFF	TGTGCCATCTCGGCGGGGGACAGGGGTGGAGAAAAACTGTTTTTT
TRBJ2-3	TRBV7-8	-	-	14	CASSFRLGTDTQYF	TGTGCCAGCAGCTTTCGACTAGGCACAGATACGCAGTATTTT
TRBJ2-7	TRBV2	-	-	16	CASSEVEVRFSYEQYF	TGTGCCAGCAGTGAAGTGGAGGTCAGATTTTCCTACGAGCAGTACTTC
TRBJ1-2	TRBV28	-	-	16	CASSSRDRGSNYGYTF	TGTGCCAGCAGTTCTCGCGACCGGGGGAGTAACTATGGCTACACCTTC
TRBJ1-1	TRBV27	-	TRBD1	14	CASSPPGQGAEAFF	TGTGCCAGCAGTCCACCGGGACAGGGGGCTGAAGCTTTCTTT
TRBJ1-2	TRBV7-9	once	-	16	CASSPPGFSASYGYTF	TGTGCCAGCAGCCCCCCGGGTTTCTCGGCCAGTTATGGCTACACCTTC
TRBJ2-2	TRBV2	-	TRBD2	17	CASSGTSGGSNTGELFF	TGTGCCAGCAGTGGGACTAGCGGGGGGTCGAACACCGGGGAGCTGTTTTTT
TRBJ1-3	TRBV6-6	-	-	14	CASSSDRMGNTIYF	TGTGCCAGCAGTTCCGACAGGATGGGAAACACCATATATTTT
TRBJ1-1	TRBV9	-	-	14	CASSPAGVNTEAFF	TGTGCCAGCAGCCCCGCGGGAGTGAACACTGAAGCTTTCTTT